One sample yielded the 27 T cell receptor beta chains listed below, sequenced in a study of cytomegalovirus exposure and HLA in healthy donors listed by TCRdb under 2017. Libraries were made using the immunoSEQ multiplex PCR assay. A mixture of 60 forward primers for TCR Vbeta segments and 13 reverse primers for TCR Jbeta segments was used in the multiplex PCR. TCRdb limited this immuneACCESS table to in-frame rearrangements with V and J called. A share of clones is missing; checked studies link under half to unresolved V genes, and the rest is unexplained. The table for this sample lists 130,000 to 150,000 clones; around 79% of them were counted only once. The ten largest clonotypes hold about 6.7% of the sample. The sample consisted of PBMCs. All receptors derive from a woman in her forties in good health and CMV-seropositive.

The J gene is TRBJ2-5, the V gene TRBV30; 9 bases fit TRBD2. CDR3 size: 14 residues. Germline V gene lookup returns CDR1 GTSNPN and CDR2 SVGIG (reference sequence). The trim removed 2 bases at V and 3 bases at J, leaving 4 bases unmatched. The DNA of the CDR3 is TGTGCCTGGAGTAGCTTAGCGGGGGAAGAGACCCAGTACTTC. Its protein product is CAWSSLAGEETQYF.

The chain uses TRBV5-4 and TRBJ2-1, with D possibly TRBD1 on 6 matching bases. V was cut by 2 bases and J by 5 bases, with 11 bases left in between. The V gene's germline CDR1 is SGHNT and CDR2 YYREEE (reference sequence). This CDR3 is 14 amino acids long. CDR3 amino acids: CASSFRGEDNEQFF. In DNA form, the CDR3 reads TGTGCCAGCAGCTTCAGGGGAGAAGACAATGAGCAGTTCTTC.

CDR3 DNA: TGTGCCAGCAGCGTAGCCACAGGGTCGACTCCTGAAAAACTGTTTTTT. This codes for CASSVATGSTPEKLFF. The V gene is TRBV9, the J gene TRBJ1-4, with a weak D call TRBD1 (6 bases). This CDR3 has 16 amino acids. CDR1 is SGDLS and CDR2 is YYNGEE in the germline V gene. The germline V and J ends were trimmed by 0 bases and 7 bases, with 16 bases remaining between them.

This chain connects TRBV10-2 to TRBJ1-2, with D possibly TRBD1 on 5 matching bases. Germline V gene sequence: CDR1 WSHSY, CDR2 SAAADI. V lost 5 bases and J lost 2, with 9 bases in between. The CDR3 totals 13 residues. Here the CDR3 reads CASSPGGNYGYTF. The CDR3 DNA reads as TGCGCCAGCAGTCCTGGGGGGAACTATGGCTACACCTTC.

The V gene is TRBV4-1, the J gene TRBJ2-5; TRBD2 matches at 16 bases. CDR3 size: 18 residues. With 0 bases clipped from V and 5 bases from J, the junction kept 6 bases outside the gene matches. CDR1 MGHRA and CDR2 YSYEKL come from the germline V gene. The CDR3 region has the DNA TGCGCCAGCAGCCAAGATGGGACTAGCGGGGGGGCGCGGGAGACCCAGTACTTC. This encodes CASSQDGTSGGARETQYF.

The rearrangement uses TRBV29-1 and TRBJ2-3, with 11 bases lining up with TRBD2. The CDR3 is 17 amino acids. V was clipped by 1 base and J by 3 bases; unmatched bases: 9. Germline CDR1 reads SQVTM; CDR2 reads ANQGSEA. The CDR3 DNA reads TGCAGCGTTGAAGGGCCTAGCGGGGGGTTGGTGACAGATACGCAGTATTTT. This gives the protein CSVEGPSGGLVTDTQYF.

The chain has TRBV13 and TRBJ2-7; the match to TRBD1 covers 10 bases. CDR3 length equals 18 residues. After removal of 7 bases from V and 6 bases from J, the junction contained 21 bases not matched to a gene. Germline V gene sequence: CDR1 PRHDT, CDR2 FYEKMQ (reference sequence). CDR3 sequence reads: CASTGEPTGGGLRGEQYF. The CDR3 bases are TGTGCCAGCACCGGAGAGCCGACAGGGGGCGGTCTGAGGGGCGAGCAGTACTTC.

V is TRBV2 and J is TRBJ2-5; TRBD1 is a possible D gene (6 bases). There are 17 residues in the CDR3. Trimming took off 6 bases at V and 4 bases at J, with 24 bases between the two ends. CDR1 is SNHLY and CDR2 is FYNNEI in the germline V gene. The CDR3 loop reads CASSPGPGTGTLETQYF. The CDR3 DNA reads TGTGCCAGCAGCCCCGGGCCCGGAACAGGGACCTTAGAGACCCAGTACTTC.

The V and J genes are TRBV19 and TRBJ2-7; TRBD1 matches 9 bases. The CDR3 is 14 residues long. With V trimmed by 5 bases and J by 6 bases, 8 bases remained unmatched. CDR1 and CDR2 (germline): LNHDA, SQIVND (reference sequence). The CDR3 coding sequence is TGTGCCAGTAGTTTGGGACAGGGCCGGTCCGAGCAGTACTTC. It yields the protein CASSLGQGRSEQYF.

This clone came up a few times. This chain uses TRBV2 with TRBJ2-3, with TRBD2 identical over 10 bases. Looked up from germline, CDR1 is SNHLY and CDR2 is FYNNEI. The CDR3 runs to 16 residues. V shed 6 bases and J 4 bases; nucleotides not matched to a gene: 10. CDR3 loop: CASRGGSSGGSDTQYF. DNA of the CDR3: TGTGCCAGCAGGGGAGGGTCTAGCGGGGGTTCAGATACGCAGTATTTT.

The J gene is TRBJ2-7, the V gene TRBV5-4; TRBD2 agrees at 10 bases. Germline V gene data show CDR1 as SGHNT and CDR2 as YYREEE (reference sequence). The J segment lost 3 bases and the V segment lost 4 bases, leaving 4 bases of the junction unmatched. The CDR3 is made up of 14 amino acids. CDR3: CASSPGLALYEQYF. As DNA, the CDR3 is TGTGCCAGCAGCCCGGGACTAGCGCTCTACGAGCAGTACTTC.

The chain recombines TRBV6-6 with TRBJ1-2, with D perhaps matching TRBD1 (5 bases). Trimming shortened V by 5 bases and J by 5 bases, and 12 bases separated the two germline ends. The CDR3 runs 13 residues. Germline V gene lookup returns CDR1 MNHNY and CDR2 SVGAGI (reference sequence). The CDR3: CASSGRQSYGYTF. The CDR3 region has the DNA TGTGCCAGCAGTGGCCGACAGTCTTATGGCTACACCTTC.

The chain links TRBV30 to TRBJ1-6; tentative D call: TRBD1 (5 bases). Trimming removed 0 bases at V and 6 bases at J, with 9 bases between. The germline V gene encodes CDR1 GTSNPN and CDR2 SVGIG (reference sequence). The CDR3 is made up of 14 amino acids. As DNA, the CDR3 is TGTGCCTGGAGTGTTGGCAGGGCTAATTCACCCCTCCACTTT. Protein product: CAWSVGRANSPLHF.

The V and J genes are TRBV2 and TRBJ2-5, with D uncertain. The V end lost 7 bases, the J end lost 7 bases, and 13 bases lay between the germline ends. Germline CDR1 SNHLY, CDR2 FYNNEI. This CDR3 contains 12 residues. CDR3 sequence: CASNPGSVTQYF. CDR3 coding DNA: TGTGCCAGCAATCCAGGTTCGGTGACCCAGTACTTC.

V gene TRBV19 combines with J gene TRBJ1-1; 12 bases are shared with TRBD1. The CDR3 has 14 residues. Germline V gives CDR1 LNHDA, CDR2 SQIVND (reference sequence). The trim removed 3 bases at V and 7 bases at J, leaving 3 bases unmatched. This chain's CDR3 is CASSIGTGGSEAFF. The CDR3 DNA is TGTGCCAGTAGTATTGGGACAGGGGGCAGTGAAGCTTTCTTT.

The table lists this clone with a count of one. V and J are TRBV30 and TRBJ1-6; unclear D gene. The V and J ends lost 0 bases and 16 bases respectively, with 10 bases between them. The length of the CDR3 is 11 residues. The germline V gene has CDR1 GTSNPN and CDR2 SVGIG (reference sequence). In DNA, the CDR3 is TGTGCCTGGAGTGTAGGTCCGGAGCTCCACTTT. Its translation: CAWSVGPELHF. Supplemented by reference TRBV30 and TRBJ1-6, the full variable domain reads SQTIHQWPATLVQPVGSPLSLECTVEGTSNPNLYWYRQAAGRGLQLLFYSVGIGQISSEVPQNLSASRPQDRQFILSSKKLLLSDSGFYLCAWSVGPELHFGNGTRLTVT.

The chain joins TRBV11-2 to TRBJ2-3, with D possibly being TRBD2 (6 bases). With 0 bases removed from V and 0 bases from J, the gap between germline ends came to 10 bases. The CDR3 covers 16 residues. The germline V gene encodes CDR1 SGHAT and CDR2 FQNNGV. CDR3 DNA sequence: TGTGCCAGCAGCTTAGATCTCAGCGGGAGCACAGATACGCAGTATTTT. It is translated as CASSLDLSGSTDTQYF.

This clone was seen only a few times. V gene TRBV2 combines with J gene TRBJ2-7; 8 bases are a match to TRBD1. From germline, CDR1 is SNHLY and CDR2 FYNNEI. This CDR3 spans 15 amino acids. The V and J ends lost 6 bases and 2 bases, in that order; junction bases with no gene match: 9. In nucleotides, the CDR3 is TGTGCCAGCAGGGGCGGGACAGGTGGAACCTACGAGCAGTACTTC. Its protein is CASRGGTGGTYEQYF.

This chain connects TRBV13 to TRBJ2-1; tentatively, D is TRBD1 (6 bases). From germline, CDR1 is PRHDT and CDR2 FYEKMQ (reference sequence). Trimming stripped 4 bases from V and 0 bases from J, with 13 bases between. This CDR3 comprises 16 residues. The CDR3 DNA follows: TGTGCCAGCAGCTCCCTTGACAGGAGCTCCTACAATGAGCAGTTCTTC. This sequence encodes CASSSLDRSSYNEQFF.

This rearrangement joins TRBV9 to TRBJ2-1; TRBD2 matches at 11 bases. V shed 6 bases, J shed 10 bases, and the junction held 12 bases outside the gene matches. This CDR3 has 15 amino acids. Germline CDR1 reads SGDLS; CDR2 reads YYNGEE. Here the CDR3 DNA reads TGTGCCAGCAACTTTGGTAGCGGGGGGGCGGGAGAGCAGTTCTTC. Translation gives CASNFGSGGAGEQFF.

This rearrangement joins TRBV30 to TRBJ2-3; D is possibly TRBD1 (6 bases). In germline, CDR1 is GTSNPN, CDR2 SVGIG (reference sequence). The CDR3 is 15 amino acids. Trimming left V 0 bases short and J 3 bases short, with 13 bases between. CDR3 coding DNA: TGTGCCTGGAGTGTACTGTTGGGGGCGACAGATACGCAGTATTTT. Its translation: CAWSVLLGATDTQYF.

This clone was recorded once. CDR3 nucleotide sequence: TGTGCCAGCAGTTACCGGGTAGGACAGCCCCAGCATTTT. Amino acids: CASSYRVGQPQHF. The chain is built from TRBV6-6 and TRBJ1-5; D gene uncertain. Per the germline V gene, CDR1 is MNHNY and CDR2 is SVGAGI (reference sequence). V gave up 2 bases and J gave up 7 bases, with 9 bases separating them. This CDR3 region has 13 residues.

This clone was counted a single time. The genes are TRBV6-5 and TRBJ1-1; TRBD1 might be the D (5 bases). Germline CDR1 MNHEY, CDR2 SVGAGI. Trimming took 3 bases from V and 7 from J, leaving 18 bases between them. The CDR3 totals 15 residues. The CDR3, as DNA: TGTGCCAGCAGTTATTGGGGGTCGGGAGCCAATGAAGCTTTCTTT. Its translation is CASSYWGSGANEAFF.

This clone turned up a few times. The chain carries TRBV19 and TRBJ1-6; no clear D gene. V was shortened by 0 bases and J by 7 bases, with 19 bases between the two germline ends. Germline loops: CDR1 LNHDA, CDR2 SQIVND (reference sequence). CDR3 size: 18 residues. The CDR3: CASSIDWLRPEPNSPLHF. Written as DNA, the CDR3 is TGTGCCAGTAGTATAGATTGGTTGCGGCCCGAGCCGAATTCACCCCTCCACTTT.

In its sample, this clone was seen a few times. V usage is TRBV7-9 and J usage is TRBJ2-3; the D gene is possibly TRBD1 (5 bases). The germline V gene encodes CDR1 SEHNR and CDR2 FQNEAQ (reference sequence). The CDR3 sequence is 19 residues long. The V end lost 2 bases, the J end lost 1 base, and 22 bases lay between the germline ends. CDR3 nucleotides: TGTGCCAGCAGCTTATATCCCACCGGGCCAGGGCCGGGCACAGATACGCAGTATTTT. Its translation: CASSLYPTGPGPGTDTQYF.

This clone was counted once. The chain carries TRBV5-4 and TRBJ1-2; possible D gene TRBD1, 5 bases. Germline V gene data show CDR1 as SGHNT and CDR2 as YYREEE (reference sequence). Trimming shortened V by 2 bases and J by 0 bases, and 8 bases separated the two germline ends. The CDR3 has 14 residues. The CDR3 loop reads CASSFQGSNYGYTF. The CDR3, as DNA: TGTGCCAGCAGCTTTCAGGGCTCTAACTATGGCTACACCTTC.

This clone turned up a few times. The V call is TRBV7-9, the J call TRBJ1-4, with TRBD1 matching over 8 bases. V shed 5 bases, J shed 1 base, and the junction held 3 bases outside the gene matches. The germline V gene has CDR1 SEHNR and CDR2 FQNEAQ (reference sequence). This CDR3 is built from 15 residues. CDR3 sequence: CASSPGQGTNEKLFF. In DNA, the CDR3 is TGTGCCAGCAGCCCAGGACAGGGAACTAATGAAAAACTGTTTTTT.